This TCR beta chain was observed in a study of identical twins. TCRdb re-called the 5' RACE reads through MiXCR, storing one row per CDR3 protein. Of 210,000 or so distinct CDR3 sequences detected, 7.5% appear once; the ten largest clones hold less than 2%. At least ten counts were recorded for this clonotype. V shed 7 bases and J 0 bases; nucleotides not matched to a gene: 4. The germline CDR1 and CDR2 sequences are SQVTM and ANQGSEA. CDR3 length: 13 amino acids. Another study also made use of these data, one on yellow fever vaccine responses in identical twins.

The chain joins TRBV29-1 to TRBJ2-7; TRBD2 agrees at 9 bases. The TCR sequence derives from a woman under 30 in good health. Sequenced sample: memory (CD45RO+) T cells sorted from blood. The DNA of the CDR3 is TGCAGCGCCGAGACTAGCGGCTCCTACGAGCAGTACTTC. Protein sequence: CSAETSGSYEQYF.